This record concerns one T cell receptor (beta chain) sequence. Its antigen is undetermined. MiXCR, run by TCRdb on the 5' RACE reads, gives a single entry per CDR3 protein. This repertoire shows 450,000 or so distinct CDR3 sequences, 20% to 30% found once; its top ten account for 2.9%. The data were obtained in a study of identical twins. The CDR3 totals 14 residues. Germline lookup yields CDR1 ENHRY and CDR2 SYGVKD. Trimming shortened V by 5 bases and J by 1 base, and 11 bases separated the two germline ends. The study's findings and limits: Researchers reported weaker excess twin sharing in beta out-of-frame sequences. Out-of-frame alpha sequences common to twins exhibited a surplus of low generation probability. Modelling approaches yielded underestimates of out-of-frame TCR alpha sharing between monozygotic twins.

These data were also filed under a second study, of T cells expressing NK-cell markers. That study reports: Similarly, these clonotypes led the CD3+CD56-NKG2C+ fraction as well in a few donors.

The V call is TRBV10-3, the J call TRBJ1-2; a weak D match, TRBD1 (6 bases). Sequenced sample: CD4+ T cells sorted from blood. This clonotype originated in a woman between 18 and 29 years old in good health. The CDR3 loop reads CAISKKQGNYGYTF. As DNA, the CDR3 is TGTGCCATCAGTAAGAAACAGGGTAACTATGGCTACACCTTC.